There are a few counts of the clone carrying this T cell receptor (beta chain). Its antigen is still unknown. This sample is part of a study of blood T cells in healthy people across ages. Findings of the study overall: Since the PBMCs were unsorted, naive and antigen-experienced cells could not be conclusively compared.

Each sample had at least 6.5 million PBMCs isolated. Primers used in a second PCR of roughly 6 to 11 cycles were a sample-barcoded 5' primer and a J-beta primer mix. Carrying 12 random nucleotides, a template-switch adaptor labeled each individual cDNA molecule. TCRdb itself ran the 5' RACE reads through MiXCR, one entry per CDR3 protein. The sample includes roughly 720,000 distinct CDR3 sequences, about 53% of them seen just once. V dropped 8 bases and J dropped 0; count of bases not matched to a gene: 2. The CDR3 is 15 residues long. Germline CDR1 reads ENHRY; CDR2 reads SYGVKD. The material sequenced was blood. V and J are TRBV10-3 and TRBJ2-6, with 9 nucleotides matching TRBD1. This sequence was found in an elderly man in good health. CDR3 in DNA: TGTGCCATCTTGGGACAGGGCTCTGGGGCCAACGTCCTGACTTTC. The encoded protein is CAILGQGSGANVLTF.